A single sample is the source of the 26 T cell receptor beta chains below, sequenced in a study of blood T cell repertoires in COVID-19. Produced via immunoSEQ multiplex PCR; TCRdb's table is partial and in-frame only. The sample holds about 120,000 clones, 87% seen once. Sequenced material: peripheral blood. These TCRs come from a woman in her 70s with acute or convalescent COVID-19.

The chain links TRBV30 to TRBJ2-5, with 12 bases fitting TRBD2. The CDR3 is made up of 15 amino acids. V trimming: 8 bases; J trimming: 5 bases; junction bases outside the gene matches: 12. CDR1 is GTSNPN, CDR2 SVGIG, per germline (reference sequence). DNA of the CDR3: TGTGCCCGGACTAGCGGGGATCAACGGGGGGAGACCCAGTACTTC. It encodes CARTSGDQRGETQYF.

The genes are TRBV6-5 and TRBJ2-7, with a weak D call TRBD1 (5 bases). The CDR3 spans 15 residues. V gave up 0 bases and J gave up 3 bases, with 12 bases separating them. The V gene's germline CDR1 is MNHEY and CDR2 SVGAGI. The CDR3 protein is CASSYSRQISYEQYF. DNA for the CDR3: TGTGCCAGCAGTTACTCGAGACAGATCAGCTACGAGCAGTACTTC.

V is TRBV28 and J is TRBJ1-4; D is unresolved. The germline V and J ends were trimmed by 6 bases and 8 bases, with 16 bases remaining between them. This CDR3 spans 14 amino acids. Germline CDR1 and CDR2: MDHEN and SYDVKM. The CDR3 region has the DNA TGTGCCAGCAGCTACCGCTCTCGAGGGGAAAAACTGTTTTTT. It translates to CASSYRSRGEKLFF.

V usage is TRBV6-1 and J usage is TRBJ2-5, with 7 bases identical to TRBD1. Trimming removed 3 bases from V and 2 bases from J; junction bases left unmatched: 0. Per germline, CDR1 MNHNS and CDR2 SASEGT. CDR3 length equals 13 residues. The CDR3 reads CASSEGQQETQYF. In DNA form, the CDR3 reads TGTGCCAGCAGTGAGGGACAGCAAGAGACCCAGTACTTC.

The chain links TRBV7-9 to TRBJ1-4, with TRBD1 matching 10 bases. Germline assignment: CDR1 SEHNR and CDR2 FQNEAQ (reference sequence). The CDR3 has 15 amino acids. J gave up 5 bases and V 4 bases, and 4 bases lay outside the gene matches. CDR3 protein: CASSYGQGGNEKLFF. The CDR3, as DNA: TGTGCCAGCAGCTACGGACAGGGGGGAAATGAAAAACTGTTTTTT.

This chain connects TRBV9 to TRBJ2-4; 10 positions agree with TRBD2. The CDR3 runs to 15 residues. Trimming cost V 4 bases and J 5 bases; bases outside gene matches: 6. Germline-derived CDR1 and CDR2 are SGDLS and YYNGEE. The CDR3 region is CASSPSGGAQNIQYF. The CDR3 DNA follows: TGTGCCAGCAGCCCAAGCGGGGGGGCCCAAAACATTCAGTACTTC.

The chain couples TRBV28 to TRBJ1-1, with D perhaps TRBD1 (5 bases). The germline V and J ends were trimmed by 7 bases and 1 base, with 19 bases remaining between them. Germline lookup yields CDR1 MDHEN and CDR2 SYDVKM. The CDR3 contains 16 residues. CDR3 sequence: CASKGTWGSSNTEAFF. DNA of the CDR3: TGTGCCAGCAAGGGGACTTGGGGTAGCTCGAACACTGAAGCTTTCTTT.

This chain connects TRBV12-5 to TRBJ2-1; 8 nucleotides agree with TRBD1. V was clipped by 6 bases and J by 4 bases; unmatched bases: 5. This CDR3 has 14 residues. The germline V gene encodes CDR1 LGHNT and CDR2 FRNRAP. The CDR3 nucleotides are TGTGCTAGTGGGGGACAGGCGTTTTACAATGAGCAGTTCTTC. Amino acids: CASGGQAFYNEQFF.

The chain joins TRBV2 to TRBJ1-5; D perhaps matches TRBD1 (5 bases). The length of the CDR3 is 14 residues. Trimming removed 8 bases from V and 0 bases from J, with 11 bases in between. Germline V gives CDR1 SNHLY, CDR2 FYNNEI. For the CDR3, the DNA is TGTGCCAGCCGGGGGACCAATAGCAATCAGCCCCAGCATTTT. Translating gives CASRGTNSNQPQHF. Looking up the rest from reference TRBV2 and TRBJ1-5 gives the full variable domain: EPEVTQTPSHQVTQMGQEVILRCVPISNHLYFYWYRQILGQKVEFLVSFYNNEISEKSEIFDDQFSVERPDGSNFTLKIRSTKLEDSAMYFCASRGTNSNQPQHFGDGTRLSIL.

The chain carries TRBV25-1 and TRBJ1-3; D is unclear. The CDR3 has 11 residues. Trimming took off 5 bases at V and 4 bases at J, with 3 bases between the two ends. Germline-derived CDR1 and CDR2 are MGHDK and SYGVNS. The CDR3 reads CASSQGNTIYF. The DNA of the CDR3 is TGTGCCAGCAGTCAAGGAAACACCATATATTTT.

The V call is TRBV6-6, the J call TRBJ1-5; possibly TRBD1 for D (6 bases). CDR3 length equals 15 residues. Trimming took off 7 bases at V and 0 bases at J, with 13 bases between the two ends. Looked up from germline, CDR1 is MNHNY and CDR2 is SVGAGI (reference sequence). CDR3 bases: TGTGCCAGCACCCAGGGGCAGTTTAGCAATCAGCCCCAGCATTTT. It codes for CASTQGQFSNQPQHF.

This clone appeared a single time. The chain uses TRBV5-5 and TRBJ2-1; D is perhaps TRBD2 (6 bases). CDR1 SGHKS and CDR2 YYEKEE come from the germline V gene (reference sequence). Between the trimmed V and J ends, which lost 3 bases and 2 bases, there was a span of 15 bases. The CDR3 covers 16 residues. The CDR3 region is CASSSTPGLTYNEQFF. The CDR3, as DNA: TGTGCCAGCAGCTCCACACCGGGACTTACCTACAATGAGCAGTTCTTC.

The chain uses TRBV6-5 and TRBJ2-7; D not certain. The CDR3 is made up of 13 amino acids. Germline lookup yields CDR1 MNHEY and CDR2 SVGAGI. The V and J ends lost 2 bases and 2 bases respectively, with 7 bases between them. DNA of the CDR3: TGTGCCAGCAGTTACGCTCAGGCCTACGAGCAGTACTTC. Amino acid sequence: CASSYAQAYEQYF.

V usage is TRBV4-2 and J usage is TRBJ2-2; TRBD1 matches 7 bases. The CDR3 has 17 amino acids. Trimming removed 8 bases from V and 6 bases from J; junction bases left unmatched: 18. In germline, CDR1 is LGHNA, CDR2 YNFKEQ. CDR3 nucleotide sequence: TGTGCCAGCTCCCCAAGCCCCACAGGGGTGAGGGCCGGGGAGCTGTTTTTT. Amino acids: CASSPSPTGVRAGELFF.

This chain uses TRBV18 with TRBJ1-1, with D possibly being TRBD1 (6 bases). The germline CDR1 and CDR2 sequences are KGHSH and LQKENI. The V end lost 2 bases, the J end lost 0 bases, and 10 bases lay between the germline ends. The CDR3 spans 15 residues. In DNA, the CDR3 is TGTGCCAGCTCACCAGGGGGACAACTGAACACTGAAGCTTTCTTT. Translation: CASSPGGQLNTEAFF.

CDR3 protein: CASSRDRGSYEQYF. CDR3 in DNA: TGTGCCAGCAGCCGGGACAGGGGCTCCTACGAGCAGTACTTC. V and J are TRBV5-4 and TRBJ2-7; TRBD1 matches 10 bases. The CDR3 has 14 residues. The trim removed 4 bases at V and 0 bases at J, leaving 1 base unmatched. From germline, CDR1 is SGHNT and CDR2 YYREEE (reference sequence).

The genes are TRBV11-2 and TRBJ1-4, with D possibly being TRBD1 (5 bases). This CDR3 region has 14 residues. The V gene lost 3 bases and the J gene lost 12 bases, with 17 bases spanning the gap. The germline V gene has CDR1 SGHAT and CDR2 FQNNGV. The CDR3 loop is CASSFMPGRDELFF. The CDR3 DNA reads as TGTGCCAGCAGCTTCATGCCAGGGAGGGACGAACTGTTTTTT.

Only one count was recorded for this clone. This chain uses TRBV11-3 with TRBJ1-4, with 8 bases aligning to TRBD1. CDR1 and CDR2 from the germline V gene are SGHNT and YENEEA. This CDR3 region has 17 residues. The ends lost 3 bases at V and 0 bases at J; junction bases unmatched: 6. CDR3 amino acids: CASSFSSGGATNEKLFF. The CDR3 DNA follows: TGTGCCAGCAGCTTCAGTTCAGGGGGCGCAACTAATGAAAAACTGTTTTTT.

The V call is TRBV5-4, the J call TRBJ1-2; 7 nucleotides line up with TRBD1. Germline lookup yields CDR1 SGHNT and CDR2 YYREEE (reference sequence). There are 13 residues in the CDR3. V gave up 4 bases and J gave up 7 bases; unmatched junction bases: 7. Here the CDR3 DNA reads TGTGCCAGCAGCCAAACAGGGGTCTCTGGCTACACCTTC. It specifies CASSQTGVSGYTF.

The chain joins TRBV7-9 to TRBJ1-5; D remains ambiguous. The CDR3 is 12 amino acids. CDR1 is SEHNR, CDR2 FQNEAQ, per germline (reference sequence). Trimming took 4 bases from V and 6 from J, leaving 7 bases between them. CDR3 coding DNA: TGTGCCAGCAGCTCAGGAGGTCAGCCCCAGCATTTT. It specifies CASSSGGQPQHF.

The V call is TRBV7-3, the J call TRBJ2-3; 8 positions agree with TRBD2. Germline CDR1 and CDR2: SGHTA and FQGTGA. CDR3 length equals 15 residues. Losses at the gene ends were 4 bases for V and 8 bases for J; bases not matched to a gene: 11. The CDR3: CASSSGVAGTPTQYF. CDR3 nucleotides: TGTGCCAGCAGCTCCGGAGTAGCGGGGACCCCTACGCAGTATTTT.

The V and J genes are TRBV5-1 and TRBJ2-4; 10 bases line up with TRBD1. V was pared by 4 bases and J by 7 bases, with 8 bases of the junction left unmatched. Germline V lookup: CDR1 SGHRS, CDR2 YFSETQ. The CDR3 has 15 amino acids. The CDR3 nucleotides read TGCGCCAGCAGCAACACGGGACAGGGGACCAACATTCAGTACTTC. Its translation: CASSNTGQGTNIQYF.

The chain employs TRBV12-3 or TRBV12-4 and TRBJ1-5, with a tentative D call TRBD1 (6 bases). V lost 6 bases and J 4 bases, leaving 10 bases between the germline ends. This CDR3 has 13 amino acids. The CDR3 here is CASRSGTNQPQHF. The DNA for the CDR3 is TGTGCCAGCAGATCCGGGACAAATCAGCCCCAGCATTTT.

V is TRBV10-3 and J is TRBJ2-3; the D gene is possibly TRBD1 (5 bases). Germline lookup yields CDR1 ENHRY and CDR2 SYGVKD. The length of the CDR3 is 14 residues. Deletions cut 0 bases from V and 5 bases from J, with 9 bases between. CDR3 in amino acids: CAISESGDRDTQYF. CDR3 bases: TGTGCCATCAGTGAGTCTGGAGACAGAGATACGCAGTATTTT.

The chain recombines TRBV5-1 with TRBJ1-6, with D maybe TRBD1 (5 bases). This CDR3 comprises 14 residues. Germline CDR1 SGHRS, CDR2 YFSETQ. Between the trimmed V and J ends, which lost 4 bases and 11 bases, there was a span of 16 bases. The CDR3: CASSPGGRGTPLHF. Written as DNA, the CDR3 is TGCGCCAGCAGCCCCGGGGGGAGGGGCACACCCCTCCACTTT. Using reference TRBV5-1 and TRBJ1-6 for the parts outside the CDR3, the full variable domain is KAGVTQTPRYLIKTRGQQVTLSCSPISGHRSVSWYQQTPGQGLQFLFEYFSETQRNKGNFPGRFSGRQFSNSRSEMNVSTLELGDSALYLCASSPGGRGTPLHFGNGTRLTVT.

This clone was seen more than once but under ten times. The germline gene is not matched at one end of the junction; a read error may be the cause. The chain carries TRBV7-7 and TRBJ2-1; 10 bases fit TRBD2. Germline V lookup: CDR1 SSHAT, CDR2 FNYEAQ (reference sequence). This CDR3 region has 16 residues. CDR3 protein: CASSPGEVAGGYEQFF. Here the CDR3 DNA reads TGTGCTAGCAGCCCCGGGGAGGTAGCGGGGGGATATGAGCAGTTCTTC.